Each of the 5 T cell receptor beta chains below was sequenced from the same sample in a study of blood T cell repertoires in COVID-19. Measured with immunoSEQ multiplex PCR; TCRdb has only the in-frame clones, and not every one. This repertoire shows approximately 44,000 clones, roughly three quarters found once; its top ten account for 30% to 35%. Sequences were obtained from peripheral blood. The source is a woman of 80 years or more with acute or convalescent COVID-19.

This clone is large within its sample. The gene calls are TRBV27 and TRBJ1-1; tentative D call: TRBD1 (5 bases). Trimming took off 6 bases at V and 1 base at J, with 12 bases between the two ends. This CDR3 has 14 amino acids. Germline V gene sequence: CDR1 MNHEY, CDR2 SMNVEV (reference sequence). CDR3 sequence: CASRLGPRNTEAFF. CDR3 bases: TGTGCCAGCAGGCTGGGGCCGCGGAACACTGAAGCTTTCTTT.

The chain employs TRBV19 and TRBJ2-4; no clear D gene. CDR3 length: 13 residues. Trimming left V 5 bases short and J 6 bases short, with 11 bases between. Germline assignment: CDR1 LNHDA and CDR2 SQIVND (reference sequence). CDR3 loop: CASSPMTGNIQYF. The DNA of the CDR3 is TGTGCCAGTAGTCCGATGACTGGAAACATTCAGTACTTC. The complete variable domain, with remaining parts taken from reference TRBV19 and TRBJ2-4, reads DGGITQSPKYLFRKEGQNVTLSCEQNLNHDAMYWYRQDPGQGLRLIYYSQIVNDFQKGDIAEGYSVSREKKESFPLTVTSAQKNPTAFYLCASSPMTGNIQYFGAGTRLSVL.

On this clone itself: Additional DNA sequences in this sample encode the identical CDR3. The chain recombines TRBV10-1 with TRBJ2-3; D is unclear. V was shortened by 2 bases and J by 1 base, with 4 bases between the two germline ends. CDR1 and CDR2 from the germline V gene are WNHNN and SYGVQD (reference sequence). This CDR3 contains 13 residues. CDR3 sequence (DNA): TGCGCCAGCAGTGAGCCCGGCACAGATACGCAGTATTTT. It translates to CASSEPGTDTQYF.

This clone was seen more than once but under ten times. This chain connects TRBV5-1 to TRBJ1-1, with D possibly TRBD1 on 5 matching bases. CDR3 length: 17 amino acids. Germline CDR1 reads SGHRS; CDR2 reads YFSETQ. V lost 0 bases to trimming and J lost 0 bases, with 15 bases between them. CDR3 DNA sequence: TGCGCCAGCAGCTTGGCCGGGGGAGGGCGGATGAACACTGAAGCTTTCTTT. It specifies CASSLAGGGRMNTEAFF.

The gene calls are TRBV19 and TRBJ1-1, with 8 positions matching TRBD1. V shed 11 bases, J shed 5 bases, and the junction held 10 bases outside the gene matches. The CDR3 extends over 13 amino acids. Germline values: CDR1 LNHDA, CDR2 SQIVND (reference sequence). The CDR3 region has the DNA TGTGCCGCCGGGACAGGCTGGGGGACTGAAGCTTTCTTT. Translating gives CAAGTGWGTEAFF.